The T cell receptor beta chain under discussion was sequenced for a study of CD8 T cells in Susac syndrome (dated by TCRdb to between 2018 and 2021). In the study overall: Repertoire sequencing was used to test whether CD8+ T cell activation and differentiation in Susac syndrome was antigen driven. Clonality of the CD8+ T cell repertoire was compared between more than 10 healthy donors, roughly 14 Susac syndrome patients and 15 multiple sclerosis patients. What the work shows at the level of the full study, not this receptor alone: The TCR sequencing and HLA analysis was acknowledged to have included a relatively small number of individuals.

In regard to this clonotype: Its antigen is currently not known. No clone much larger than this one lies a single base away; base qualities are absent.

RNA was extracted using the RNeasy kit, and about 0.45 to 1 ug of the RNA was reverse transcribed with random hexamers. The immunoSEQ multiplex PCR assay, covering 54 Vbeta and 13 Jbeta segments, was used to amplify TCR beta CDR3 regions. PCR amplification bias was corrected using a synthetic template baseline for primer optimization and computational correction. The original pipeline was this. Reads were assigned to V, D and J genes according to IMGT and analyzed in immunoSEQ Analyzer, with only productive sequences retained. Clonality was calculated as one minus the Shannon entropy normalized by log2 of the number of productive unique sequences. Public and private clones were assessed among the 100 most prevalent clones of each patient and control. Susac-specific clones were defined as absent from healthy and MS cohorts, around 970 published viral clones and other ImmuneACCESS disease sequences. TCRdb redid the processing of the public reads, applying fastp at Q25 and MiXCR, and retained in-frame beta chains. Every CDR3 protein is listed once, alongside the most common genes and DNA of its rows. The V and J calls were determined by TCRdb, not by the authors. The sample table contains more than 200,000 distinct CDR3 sequences; only one count was recorded for about 94% of them. Approximately 0.13% of the sample is in the top ten clones.

Peripheral blood CD8+ and CD4+ T cells from healthy donors, Susac syndrome patients and multiple sclerosis patients were profiled using high-throughput TCR beta sequencing. Multiple sclerosis controls were treatment-naive patients with stable or active relapsing-remitting disease fulfilling revised McDonald criteria. Bulk CD8+ and CD4+ T cells were purified by magnetic negative isolation, while CD8+ TEMRA cells were enriched using FACS. Blood was collected in EDTA tubes and processed within 24 hours, with PBMCs isolated through density gradient centrifugation. PBMCs intended for TCR sequencing were cryopreserved in liquid nitrogen and were subsequently thawed in a 37 degrees C water bath. A purity of at least 90% was achieved for sorted or isolated CD4+, CD8+ and CD8+ TEMRA cells. The junction shows trimming of 1 base on V and 1 base on J, plus 7 bases between the germline ends. Inclusive of the bounding cysteine and phenylalanine, the CDR3 is 14 residues long. Of the read, only the CDR3 DNA is kept; its 42 bases are in frame from base 1. The germline V gene (reference sequence) gives CDR1 as PRHDT and CDR2 as FYEKMQ.

This sequence originates from a human donor with multiple sclerosis. In this chain, TRBV13 is recombined with TRBJ2-5; the D gene cannot be resolved reliably. The sample taken for sequencing was CD8+ T cells from PBMCs. The CDR3 region reads CASSLVASQETQYF. The DNA sequence reads TGTGCCAGCAGCTTAGTCGCTAGCCAAGAGACCCAGTACTTC.